The 23 T cell receptor beta chains given below trace back to one sample, sequenced in a study of T-cell memory formation after mild COVID-19. TCRdb reanalysed the 5' RACE reads using MiXCR and keeps one entry per CDR3 protein. The sample comprises 300,000 to 350,000 distinct CDR3 sequences, 15% to 20% of which are singletons, and around a fifth rests with the top ten. The sample consisted of PBMCs or a T cell subset sorted from them (not recorded which). These receptors were collected from a man between 18 and 29 years old who had mild COVID-19 (a few samples of this study predate the infection). Cell type and time point are not known.

This clonotype was picked up a small number of times. The rearrangement links TRBV5-1 to TRBJ1-3; no clear D gene. Germline V lookup: CDR1 SGHRS, CDR2 YFSETQ. CDR3 length: 12 amino acids. With 3 bases removed from V and 4 bases from J, the gap between germline ends came to 5 bases. The CDR3 sequence is CASSSEGNTIYF. The CDR3 DNA reads as TGCGCCAGCAGCTCCGAGGGAAACACCATATATTTT.

This clonotype was detected a few times. The V gene is TRBV20-1, the J gene TRBJ2-7; 10 bases align to TRBD1. The V gene end was trimmed by 6 bases and the J gene end by 2 bases; junction bases not matched to a gene: 4. CDR1 DFQATT and CDR2 SNEGSKA come from the germline V gene (reference sequence). This CDR3 is 13 amino acids long. The CDR3 is CSAQDRGAYEQYF. As DNA, the CDR3 is TGCAGTGCCCAGGACAGGGGGGCCTACGAGCAGTACTTC.

This clonotype has only a few counts. This chain uses TRBV7-9 with TRBJ1-6, with 7 nucleotides matching TRBD1. Trimming removed 3 bases from V and 10 bases from J; junction bases left unmatched: 6. Germline assignment: CDR1 SEHNR and CDR2 FQNEAQ (reference sequence). The CDR3 length is 14 residues. The DNA of the CDR3 is TGTGCCAGCAGCTTTGCAGGGGGACTCTCACCCCTCCACTTT. Its protein is CASSFAGGLSPLHF. Using reference TRBV7-9 and TRBJ1-6 for the parts outside the CDR3, the full variable domain is DTGVSQNPRHKITKRGQNVTFRCDPISEHNRLYWYRQTLGQGPEFLTYFQNEAQLEKSRLLSDRFSAERPKGSFSTLEIQRTEQGDSAMYLCASSFAGGLSPLHFGNGTRLTVT.

This clonotype has only a few counts. V is TRBV7-6 and J is TRBJ2-1; tentatively, D is TRBD1 (6 bases). Per germline, CDR1 SGHVS and CDR2 FNYEAQ. Trimming shortened V by 4 bases and J by 10 bases, and 26 bases separated the two germline ends. The CDR3 runs to 17 residues. The DNA of the CDR3 is TGTGCCAGCAGCTCCCCCCTCGGGTCAGGGGTAGGACGGGAGCAGTTCTTC. This translates into CASSSPLGSGVGREQFF.

This rearrangement joins TRBV12-3 or TRBV12-4 to TRBJ2-2; a weak D match, TRBD1 (6 bases). The CDR3 totals 15 residues. The V end was cut by 2 bases, the J end by 3 bases, with 10 bases between. The CDR3 region is CASSLQGLDTGELFF. The CDR3 DNA follows: TGTGCCAGCAGTTTACAGGGGTTGGACACCGGGGAGCTGTTTTTT.

The chain has TRBV24-1 and TRBJ2-3; no reliable D call. Germline CDR1 is KGHDR and CDR2 is SFDVKD. The V gene lost 5 bases and the J gene lost 2 bases, with 7 bases spanning the gap. This CDR3 spans 13 amino acids. The CDR3 sequence is CATSASFTDTQYF. CDR3 DNA sequence: TGTGCCACCAGTGCCTCCTTCACAGATACGCAGTATTTT.

The chain is built from TRBV5-1 and TRBJ1-1; no clear D gene. Trimming pared 1 base from V and 4 bases from J, leaving 14 bases between. The V gene's germline CDR1 is SGHRS and CDR2 YFSETQ. The CDR3 is 15 residues long. The CDR3 region is CASSLYGGEGTEAFF. The CDR3 coding sequence is TGCGCCAGCAGCTTGTACGGCGGGGAAGGCACTGAAGCTTTCTTT.

This chain joins TRBV7-9 and TRBJ2-5, with TRBD1 matching 7 bases. Germline-derived CDR1 and CDR2 are SEHNR and FQNEAQ (reference sequence). The J segment lost 2 bases and the V segment lost 5 bases, leaving 8 bases of the junction unmatched. The CDR3 is 15 amino acids. CDR3 nucleotides: TGTGCCAGCAGCCCGGGGACAGCAGAACAAGAGACCCAGTACTTC. Protein product: CASSPGTAEQETQYF.

The chain couples TRBV6-5 to TRBJ2-5; D not resolved. The CDR3 totals 15 residues. Trimming cost V 5 bases and J 7 bases, with 20 bases left between them. Per germline, CDR1 MNHEY and CDR2 SVGAGI. CDR3 sequence reads: CASSPTPSAVGTQYF. For the CDR3, the DNA is TGTGCCAGCAGTCCGACGCCCAGCGCCGTAGGGACCCAGTACTTC.

V usage is TRBV3-1 and J usage is TRBJ2-2; the match to TRBD2 covers 8 bases. Germline V gene data show CDR1 as LGHDT and CDR2 as YNNKEL (reference sequence). V lost 8 bases and J lost 4; bases outside the gene matches: 15. The CDR3 length is 17 residues. DNA for the CDR3: TGTGCCAGCCGCTATCGGGGAAGCGGGGGAGGCACCGGGGAGCTGTTTTTT. Protein sequence: CASRYRGSGGGTGELFF.

This clonotype showed up just a few times. The chain combines TRBV20-1 with TRBJ2-5, with D possibly matching TRBD1 (5 bases). The CDR3 spans 12 residues. In germline, CDR1 is DFQATT, CDR2 SNEGSKA (reference sequence). V lost 3 bases and J lost 5, with 10 bases in between. Here the CDR3 DNA reads TGCAGTGCTAGGGCCAGGGTGGAGACCCAGTACTTC. Protein product: CSARARVETQYF.

This chain links TRBV7-2 with TRBJ2-5; no firm D call. Per germline, CDR1 SGHTA and CDR2 FQGNSA. V shed 1 base and J shed 6 bases, with 6 bases lying between them. The CDR3 runs 12 residues. CDR3 amino acids: CASSLGSQTQYF. The CDR3 nucleotides read TGTGCCAGCAGCTTAGGCAGTCAGACCCAGTACTTC.

The V call is TRBV4-3, the J call TRBJ1-5, with D possibly being TRBD1 (5 bases). This CDR3 has 15 amino acids. V lost 4 bases and J lost 8, with 18 bases in between. CDR1 LGHNA and CDR2 YSLEER come from the germline V gene. The DNA of the CDR3 is TGCGCCAGCAGCCCCAAACCGGGGCCCGGGGAGCCCCAGCATTTT. This translates into CASSPKPGPGEPQHF.

The chain uses TRBV6-6 and TRBJ1-2, with D tentatively TRBD1 (5 bases). The germline V and J ends were trimmed by 6 bases and 4 bases, with 18 bases remaining between them. The CDR3 is 15 residues long. CDR1 and CDR2 (germline): MNHNY, SVGAGI (reference sequence). CDR3 region: CASRVGGEGGYGYTF. CDR3 in DNA: TGTGCCAGCAGGGTCGGAGGGGAGGGCGGCTATGGCTACACCTTC.

The sample holds a few counts of this clonotype. The chain carries TRBV4-1 and TRBJ2-3; D call uncertain. Trimming removed 4 bases at V and 2 bases at J, with 16 bases between. Germline V gene lookup returns CDR1 MGHRA and CDR2 YSYEKL. The CDR3 loop spans 16 amino acids. CDR3 in DNA: TGCGCCAGCAGCCTCCATTTTGGCCCCACCACAGATACGCAGTATTTT. Encoded protein: CASSLHFGPTTDTQYF.

This clonotype was observed a handful of times. The chain has TRBV10-3 and TRBJ1-2, with TRBD1 as a possible D gene (5 bases). Trimming pared 8 bases from V and 7 bases from J, leaving 29 bases between. Germline CDR1 reads ENHRY; CDR2 reads SYGVKD. This CDR3 comprises 17 residues. The CDR3 region is CAISDHEGPSRARGYTF. CDR3 coding DNA: TGTGCCATCTCGGACCACGAAGGGCCCTCCAGGGCACGTGGCTACACCTTC.

This clonotype has only a few counts. The V and J genes are TRBV11-3 and TRBJ2-2; 8 bases map to TRBD1. The CDR3 length is 17 residues. V was pared by 5 bases and J by 3 bases, with 11 bases of the junction left unmatched. Germline values: CDR1 SGHNT, CDR2 YENEEA. The CDR3 coding sequence is TGTGCCAGCAGCCCCGGATTCGACAGGGGTGACACCGGGGAGCTGTTTTTT. This translates into CASSPGFDRGDTGELFF.

The chain couples TRBV14 to TRBJ2-7; the match to TRBD2 covers 10 bases. The CDR3 spans 14 residues. Germline loops: CDR1 SGHDN, CDR2 FVKESK. The CDR3: CASSLAGVSYEQYV. The CDR3 DNA is TGTGCCAGTAGCCTAGCGGGGGTCTCCTACGAGCAGTACGTC.

This clonotype was recorded at least ten times. The chain has TRBV6-5 and TRBJ2-3; 11 bases map to TRBD2. Looked up from germline, CDR1 is MNHEY and CDR2 is SVGAGI. The CDR3 is made up of 19 amino acids. J lost 2 bases, V lost 0 bases, and 10 bases had no gene match. CDR3 loop: CASSYSIPTSGGLTDTQYF. In DNA, the CDR3 is TGTGCCAGCAGTTACTCGATCCCCACTAGCGGGGGCCTCACAGATACGCAGTATTTT.

This clonotype has just a few counts. CDR3 residues: CASSPGQGVGYTF. The CDR3 DNA follows: TGTGCCAGCAGTCCCGGACAGGGGGTTGGCTACACCTTC. The gene calls are TRBV6-5 and TRBJ1-2; TRBD1 aligns across 10 bases. The CDR3 runs to 13 residues. Germline CDR1 is MNHEY and CDR2 is SVGAGI. V dropped 5 bases and J dropped 7; count of bases not matched to a gene: 4.

This chain joins TRBV20-1 and TRBJ2-3; 7 bases are a match to TRBD2. Germline loops: CDR1 DFQATT, CDR2 SNEGSKA (reference sequence). There are 15 residues in the CDR3. Trimming cost V 2 bases and J 1 base; bases outside gene matches: 6. The CDR3 reads CSARRGVSGTDTQYF. The CDR3 coding sequence is TGCAGTGCTAGACGGGGGGTTAGCGGCACAGATACGCAGTATTTT.

The table lists this clonotype with a few counts. The CDR3 loop reads CASSEGTGYYEQYV. CDR3 in DNA: TGTGCCAGCAGCGAGGGGACAGGGTACTACGAGCAGTACGTC. The chain employs TRBV7-2 and TRBJ2-7; 9 bases fit TRBD1. CDR3 size: 14 residues. Trimming took 5 bases from V and 3 from J; bases not matched to a gene: 5. Germline CDR1 SGHTA, CDR2 FQGNSA.

The chain recombines TRBV5-1 with TRBJ2-2, with D unclear. The V gene lost 2 bases and the J gene lost 7 bases, with 12 bases spanning the gap. Germline lookup yields CDR1 SGHRS and CDR2 YFSETQ. There are 14 residues in the CDR3. CDR3 in DNA: TGCGCCAGCAGCTTTTCACGGCAAGACGGGGAGCTGTTTTTT. Encoded protein: CASSFSRQDGELFF.